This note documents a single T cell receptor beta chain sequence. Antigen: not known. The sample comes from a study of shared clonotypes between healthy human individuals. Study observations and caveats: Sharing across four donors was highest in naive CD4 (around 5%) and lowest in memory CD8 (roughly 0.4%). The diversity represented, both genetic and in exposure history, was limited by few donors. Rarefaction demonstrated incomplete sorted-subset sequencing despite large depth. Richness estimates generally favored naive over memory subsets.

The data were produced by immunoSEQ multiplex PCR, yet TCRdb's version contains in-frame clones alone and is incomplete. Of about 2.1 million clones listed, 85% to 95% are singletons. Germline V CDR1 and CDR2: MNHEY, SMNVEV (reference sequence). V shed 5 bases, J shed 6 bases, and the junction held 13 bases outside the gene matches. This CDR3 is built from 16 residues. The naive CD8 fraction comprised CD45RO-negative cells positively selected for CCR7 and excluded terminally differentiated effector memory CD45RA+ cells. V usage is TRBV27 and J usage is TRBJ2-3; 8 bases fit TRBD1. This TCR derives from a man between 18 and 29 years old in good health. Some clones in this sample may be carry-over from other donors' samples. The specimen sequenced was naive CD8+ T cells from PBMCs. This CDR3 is CASSQSSGGRGDTQYF. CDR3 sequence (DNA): TGTGCCAGCAGTCAGTCTTCAGGGGGCCGTGGGGATACGCAGTATTTT.